This T cell receptor beta chain was documented in a study of OX40 agonist ivuxolimab in advanced cancers. Overall study: Those enrolled were 82.7% male, with a mean age of about 66 years and ages from 23 to 79. Study-level findings and limits: Among T cells, CD8+ cells averaged more expanded clones than CD4+ cells.

Here immunoSEQ multiplex PCR was the method, and the copy in TCRdb shows in-frame clones only, minus some. The sample lists 80,000 or so clones, approximately 86% occurring once. A note on this clone: Its cognate antigen is unknown.

The CDR3 contains 14 residues. Trimming removed 7 bases from V and 8 bases from J; junction bases left unmatched: 11. Germline V CDR1 and CDR2: MGHDK, SYGVNS. The rearrangement links TRBV25-1 to TRBJ2-1, with 7 bases that match TRBD2. The source is an adult with an advanced solid tumor such as melanoma, head and neck, liver or kidney cancer. The sample was CD4+ or CD8+ T cells sorted from blood, taken in a trial of the OX40 agonist ivuxolimab. The CDR3 region has the DNA TGTGCCAGCACCGCGAGGGAGGCGGGAGATGAGCAGTTCTTC. Its translation: CASTAREAGDEQFF.